This TCR beta chain was captured in a study of T cell changes during pregnancy in multiple sclerosis. V was clipped by 1 base and J by 2 bases, with 14 bases between them. Germline CDR1 LGHNA, CDR2 YNFKEQ. The CDR3 sequence is 16 residues long. The repertoire was sequenced with immunoSEQ multiplex PCR; TCRdb's copy has only in-frame clones and lacks some. This sample has roughly 42,000 clones, with 89% found just once. This rearrangement joins TRBV4-2 to TRBJ2-5; perhaps TRBD2 as D (6 bases). The clonotype comes from a female donor with multiple sclerosis, enrolled in a pregnancy study. The sequenced sample was CD4+ T cells from peripheral blood mononuclear cells, obtained in the first trimester of pregnancy. DNA of the CDR3: TGTGCCAGCAGCCAAGGAATGCGGAGCGGGCAAGAGACCCAGTACTTC. Its protein is CASSQGMRSGQETQYF.